The T cell receptor (beta chain) under discussion was sequenced for a study of T cells in localized non-small cell lung cancer. General study findings and limits: Longer overall survival was associated with a higher density of T cells in the blood. Uninvolved adjacent lung, not tumor, had the highest T cell clonality. Heterogeneity is still possible, as just one tumor region was sequenced. Researchers found a median approximately 50 of the top 100 tumor clones in adjacent lung.

Clones were read by immunoSEQ multiplex PCR, and TCRdb kept only the in-frame ones, dropping some. The sample consists of tens of thousands of clones, over 70% of them appearing once. Notes on this clone: Its antigen is not known.

The CDR3 contains 15 residues. The V and J ends lost 4 bases and 3 bases respectively, with 15 bases between them. Germline-derived CDR1 and CDR2 are MNHEY and SVGAGI. Sequenced here: peripheral blood, sampled before any cancer treatment. The chain links TRBV6-5 to TRBJ1-1; D possibly corresponds to TRBD1 (6 bases). The sequence derives from a male donor aged 60 or over with stage III squamous cell lung carcinoma. CDR3 DNA sequence: TGTGCCAGCAGTTCCACAGGGAATTTGGACACTGAAGCTTTCTTT. It is translated as CASSSTGNLDTEAFF.